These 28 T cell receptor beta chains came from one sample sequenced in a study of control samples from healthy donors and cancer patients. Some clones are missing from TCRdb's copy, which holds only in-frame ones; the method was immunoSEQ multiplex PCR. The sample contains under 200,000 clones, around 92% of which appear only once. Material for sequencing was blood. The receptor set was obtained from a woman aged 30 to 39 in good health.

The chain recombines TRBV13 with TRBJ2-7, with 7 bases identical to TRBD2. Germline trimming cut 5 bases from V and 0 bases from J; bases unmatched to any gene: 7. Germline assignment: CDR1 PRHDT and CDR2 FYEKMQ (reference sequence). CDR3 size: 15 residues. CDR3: CASSASGPSSYEQYF. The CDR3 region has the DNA TGTGCCAGCAGCGCTAGCGGCCCAAGCTCCTACGAGCAGTACTTC.

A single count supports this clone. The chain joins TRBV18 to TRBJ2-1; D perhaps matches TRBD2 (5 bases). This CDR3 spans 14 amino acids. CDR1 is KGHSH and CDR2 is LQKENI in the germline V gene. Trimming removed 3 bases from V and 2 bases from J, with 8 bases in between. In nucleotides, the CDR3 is TGTGCCAGCTCACCCTCGGGGACCTACAATGAGCAGTTCTTC. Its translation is CASSPSGTYNEQFF.

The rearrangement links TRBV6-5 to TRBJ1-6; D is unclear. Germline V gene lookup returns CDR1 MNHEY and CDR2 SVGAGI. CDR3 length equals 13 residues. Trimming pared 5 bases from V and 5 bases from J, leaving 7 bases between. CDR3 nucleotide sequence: TGTGCCAGCAGTCACAAGAATAATTCACCCCTCCACTTT. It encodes CASSHKNNSPLHF.

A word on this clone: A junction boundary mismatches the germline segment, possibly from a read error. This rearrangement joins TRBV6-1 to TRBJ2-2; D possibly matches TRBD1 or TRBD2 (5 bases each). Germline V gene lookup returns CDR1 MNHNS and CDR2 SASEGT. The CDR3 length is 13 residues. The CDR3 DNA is TGTGCCAGCAGTGAAAGAAGGGGCGGGCAGCTGTTTTTT. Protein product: CASSERRGGQLFF.

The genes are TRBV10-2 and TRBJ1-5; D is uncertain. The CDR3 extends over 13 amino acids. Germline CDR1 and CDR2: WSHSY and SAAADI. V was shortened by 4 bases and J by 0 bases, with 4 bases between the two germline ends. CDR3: CASSVVSNQPQHF. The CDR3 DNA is TGCGCCAGCAGTGTAGTTAGCAATCAGCCCCAGCATTTT.

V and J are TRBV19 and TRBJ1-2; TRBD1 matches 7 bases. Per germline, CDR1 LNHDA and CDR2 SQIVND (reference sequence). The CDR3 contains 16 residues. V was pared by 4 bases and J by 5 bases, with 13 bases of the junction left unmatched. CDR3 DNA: TGTGCCAGTAGTACCCAACCCGACAGGGTAGGGTATGGCTACACCTTC. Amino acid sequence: CASSTQPDRVGYGYTF.

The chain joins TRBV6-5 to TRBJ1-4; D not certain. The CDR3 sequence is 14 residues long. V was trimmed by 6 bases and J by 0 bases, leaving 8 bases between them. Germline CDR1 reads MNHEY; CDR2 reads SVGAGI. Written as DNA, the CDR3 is TGTGCCAGCAGAAACACCGCAACTAATGAAAAACTGTTTTTT. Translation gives CASRNTATNEKLFF.

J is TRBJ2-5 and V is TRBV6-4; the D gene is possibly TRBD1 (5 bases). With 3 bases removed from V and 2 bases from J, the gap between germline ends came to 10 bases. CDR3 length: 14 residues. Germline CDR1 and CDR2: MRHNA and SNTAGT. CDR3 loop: CASSEGVEQETQYF. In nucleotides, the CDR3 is TGTGCCAGCAGTGAAGGGGTGGAACAAGAGACCCAGTACTTC.

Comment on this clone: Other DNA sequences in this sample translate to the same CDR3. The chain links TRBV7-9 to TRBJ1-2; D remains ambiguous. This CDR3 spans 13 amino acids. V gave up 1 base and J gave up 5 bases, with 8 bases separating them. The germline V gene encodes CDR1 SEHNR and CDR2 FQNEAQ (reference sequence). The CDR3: CASSLGVGYGYTF. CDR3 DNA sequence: TGTGCCAGCAGCTTAGGGGTAGGGTATGGCTACACCTTC.

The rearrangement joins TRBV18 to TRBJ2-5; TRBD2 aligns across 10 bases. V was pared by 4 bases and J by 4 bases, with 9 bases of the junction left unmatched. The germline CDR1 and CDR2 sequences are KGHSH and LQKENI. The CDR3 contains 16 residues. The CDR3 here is CASSRQREGRGETQYF. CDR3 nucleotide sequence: TGTGCCAGCTCACGCCAGCGGGAGGGCCGGGGAGAGACCCAGTACTTC.

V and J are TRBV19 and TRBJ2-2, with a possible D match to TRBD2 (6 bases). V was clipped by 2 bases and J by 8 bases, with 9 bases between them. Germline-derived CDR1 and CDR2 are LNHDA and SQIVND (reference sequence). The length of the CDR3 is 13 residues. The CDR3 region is CASSIFGGGELFF. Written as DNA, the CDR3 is TGTGCCAGTAGTATATTCGGGGGTGGGGAGCTGTTTTTT.

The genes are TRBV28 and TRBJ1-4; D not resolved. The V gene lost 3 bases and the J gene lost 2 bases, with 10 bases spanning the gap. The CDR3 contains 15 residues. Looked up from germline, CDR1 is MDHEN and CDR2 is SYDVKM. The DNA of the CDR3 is TGTGCCAGCAGTTTTCCCTGGTCTACTAATGAAAAACTGTTTTTT. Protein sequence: CASSFPWSTNEKLFF.

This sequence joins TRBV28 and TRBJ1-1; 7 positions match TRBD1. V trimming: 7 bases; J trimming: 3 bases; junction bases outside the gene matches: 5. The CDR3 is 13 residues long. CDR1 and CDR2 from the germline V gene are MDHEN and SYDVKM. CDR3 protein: CASTPGGYTEAFF. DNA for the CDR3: TGTGCCAGCACACCAGGGGGTTACACTGAAGCTTTCTTT.

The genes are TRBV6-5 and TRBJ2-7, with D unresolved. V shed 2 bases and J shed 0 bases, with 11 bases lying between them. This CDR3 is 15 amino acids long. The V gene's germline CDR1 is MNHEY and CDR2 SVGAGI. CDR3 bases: TGTGCCAGCAGTTACCGAGCCCCCAGCTCCTACGAGCAGTACTTC. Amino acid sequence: CASSYRAPSSYEQYF.

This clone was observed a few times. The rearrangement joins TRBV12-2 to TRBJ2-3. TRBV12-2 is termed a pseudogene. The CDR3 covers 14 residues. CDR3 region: CASRLAGGTDTQYF. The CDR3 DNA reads TGTGCAAGTCGCTTAGCGGGGGGCACAGATACGCAGTATTTT.

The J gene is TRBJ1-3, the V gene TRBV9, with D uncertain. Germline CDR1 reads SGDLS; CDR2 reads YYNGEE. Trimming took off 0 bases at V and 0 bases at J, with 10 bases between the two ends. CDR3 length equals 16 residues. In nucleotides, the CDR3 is TGTGCCAGCAGCGTAGGTGTCAGGAGCTCTGGAAACACCATATATTTT. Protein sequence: CASSVGVRSSGNTIYF.

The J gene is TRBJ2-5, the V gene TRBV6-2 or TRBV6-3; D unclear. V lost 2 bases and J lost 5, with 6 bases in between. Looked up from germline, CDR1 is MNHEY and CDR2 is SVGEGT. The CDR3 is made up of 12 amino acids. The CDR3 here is CASSYVRETQYF. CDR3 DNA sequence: TGTGCCAGCAGTTACGTTAGGGAGACCCAGTACTTC.

CDR3 protein: CASSIGVGTGNTIYF. CDR3 coding DNA: TGTGCCAGTAGTATAGGAGTCGGAACTGGAAACACCATATATTTT. This chain uses TRBV19 with TRBJ1-3; D is unclear. CDR1 is LNHDA and CDR2 is SQIVND in the germline V gene (reference sequence). Trimming left V 1 base short and J 2 bases short, with 9 bases between. CDR3 length: 15 residues.

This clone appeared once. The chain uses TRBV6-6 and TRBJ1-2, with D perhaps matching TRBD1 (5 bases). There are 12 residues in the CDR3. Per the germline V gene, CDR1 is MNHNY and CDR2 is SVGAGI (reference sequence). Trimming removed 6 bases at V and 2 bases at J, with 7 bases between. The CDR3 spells CASSQGNYGYTF. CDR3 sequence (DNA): TGTGCCAGCAGCCAGGGCAACTATGGCTACACCTTC.

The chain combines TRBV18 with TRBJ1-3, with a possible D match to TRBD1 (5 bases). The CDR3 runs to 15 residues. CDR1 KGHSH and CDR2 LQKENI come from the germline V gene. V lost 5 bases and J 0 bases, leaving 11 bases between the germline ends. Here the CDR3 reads CASSSGRDSGNTIYF. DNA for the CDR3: TGTGCCAGCTCATCGGGACGGGACTCTGGAAACACCATATATTTT.

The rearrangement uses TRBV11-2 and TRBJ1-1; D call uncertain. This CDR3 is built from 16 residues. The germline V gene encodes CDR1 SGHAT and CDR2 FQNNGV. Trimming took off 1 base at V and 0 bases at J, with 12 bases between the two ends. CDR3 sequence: CASSLGAGSMNTEAFF. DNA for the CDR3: TGTGCCAGCAGCTTAGGAGCAGGCTCCATGAACACTGAAGCTTTCTTT.

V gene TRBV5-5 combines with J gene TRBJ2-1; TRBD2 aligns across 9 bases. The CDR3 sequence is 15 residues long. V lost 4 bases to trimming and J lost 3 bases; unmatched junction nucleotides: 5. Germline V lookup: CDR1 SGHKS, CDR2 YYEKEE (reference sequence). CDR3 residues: CASSALAGFYNEQFF. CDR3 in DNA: TGTGCCAGCAGCGCTCTAGCGGGGTTCTACAATGAGCAGTTCTTC.

The CDR3 region has the DNA TGTGCCAGCTCACTAGGACTAGCGGGAGGGGGAAACTACGAGCAGTACTTC. Encoded protein: CASSLGLAGGGNYEQYF. The V call is TRBV18, the J call TRBJ2-7, with 15 bases identical to TRBD2. V shed 4 bases and J 3 bases; nucleotides not matched to a gene: 7. CDR3 size: 17 residues. CDR1 is KGHSH, CDR2 LQKENI, per germline.

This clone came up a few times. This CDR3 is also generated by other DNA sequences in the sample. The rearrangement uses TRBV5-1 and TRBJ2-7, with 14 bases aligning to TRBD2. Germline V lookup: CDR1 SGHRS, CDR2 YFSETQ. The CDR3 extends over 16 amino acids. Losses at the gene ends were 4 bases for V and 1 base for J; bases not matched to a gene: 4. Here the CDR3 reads CASSRGLAGESYEQYF. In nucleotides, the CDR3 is TGCGCCAGCAGCCGGGGACTAGCGGGAGAGTCCTACGAGCAGTACTTC.

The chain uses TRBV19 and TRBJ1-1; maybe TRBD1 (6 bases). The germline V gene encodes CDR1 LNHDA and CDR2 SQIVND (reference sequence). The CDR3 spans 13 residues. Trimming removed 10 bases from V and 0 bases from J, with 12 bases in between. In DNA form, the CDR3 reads TGTGCCACCACGGACAGAATGAACACTGAAGCTTTCTTT. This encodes CATTDRMNTEAFF. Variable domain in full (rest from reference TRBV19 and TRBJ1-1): DGGITQSPKYLFRKEGQNVTLSCEQNLNHDAMYWYRQDPGQGLRLIYYSQIVNDFQKGDIAEGYSVSREKKESFPLTVTSAQKNPTAFYLCATTDRMNTEAFFGQGTRLTVV.

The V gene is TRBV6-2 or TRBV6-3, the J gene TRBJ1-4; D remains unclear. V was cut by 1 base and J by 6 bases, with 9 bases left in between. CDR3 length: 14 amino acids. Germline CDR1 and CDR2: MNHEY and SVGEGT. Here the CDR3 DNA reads TGTGCCAGCAGTTACTTAGGGAACGATGAAAAACTGTTTTTT. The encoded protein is CASSYLGNDEKLFF.

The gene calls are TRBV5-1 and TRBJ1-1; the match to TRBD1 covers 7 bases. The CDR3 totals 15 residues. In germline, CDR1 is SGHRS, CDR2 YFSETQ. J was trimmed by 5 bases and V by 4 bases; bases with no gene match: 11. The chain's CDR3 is CASSRTTGKETEAFF. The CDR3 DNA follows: TGCGCCAGCAGCAGGACGACAGGGAAGGAGACTGAAGCTTTCTTT.

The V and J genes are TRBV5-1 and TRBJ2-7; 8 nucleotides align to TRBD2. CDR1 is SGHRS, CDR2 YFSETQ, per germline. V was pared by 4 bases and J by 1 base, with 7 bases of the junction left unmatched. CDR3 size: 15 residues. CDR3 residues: CASSTGGAGSYEQYF. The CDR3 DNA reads TGCGCCAGCAGCACCGGGGGGGCCGGTTCCTACGAGCAGTACTTC.